This T cell receptor (beta chain) was identified during a study of T cells in localized non-small cell lung cancer. Measured with immunoSEQ multiplex PCR; TCRdb has only the in-frame clones, and not every one. The sample contains 70,000 to 100,000 clones, just over 90% of which appear only once. CDR3 size: 14 residues. The germline V gene has CDR1 ENHRY and CDR2 SYGVKD. Trimming cost V 2 bases and J 5 bases, with 12 bases left between them. This rearrangement joins TRBV10-3 to TRBJ1-1; D is ambiguous. The sample here was PBMCs, taken before any cancer treatment. This clonotype was obtained from a woman aged 35 to 70 with stage II squamous cell lung carcinoma. The CDR3 DNA reads as TGTGCCATCAGTGAGAATTTTGAGGGTACTGAAGCTTTCTTT. The encoded protein is CAISENFEGTEAFF.